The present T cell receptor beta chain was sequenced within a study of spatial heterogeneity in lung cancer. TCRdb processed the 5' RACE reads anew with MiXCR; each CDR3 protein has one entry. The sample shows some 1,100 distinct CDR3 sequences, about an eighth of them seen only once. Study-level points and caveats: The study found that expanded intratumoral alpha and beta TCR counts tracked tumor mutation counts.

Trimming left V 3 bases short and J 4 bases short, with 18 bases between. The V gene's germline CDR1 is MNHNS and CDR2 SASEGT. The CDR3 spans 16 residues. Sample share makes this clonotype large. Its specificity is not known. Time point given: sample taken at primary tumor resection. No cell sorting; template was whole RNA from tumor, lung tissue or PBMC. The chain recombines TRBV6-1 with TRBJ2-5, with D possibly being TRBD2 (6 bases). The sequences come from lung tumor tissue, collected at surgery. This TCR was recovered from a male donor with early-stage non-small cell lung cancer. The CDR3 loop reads CASSDSRERLGETQYF. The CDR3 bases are TGTGCCAGCAGTGATAGTCGGGAGAGGTTAGGAGAGACCCAGTACTTC.